This T cell receptor (beta chain) was recovered during a study of cytotoxic CD8 clonotypes in ibrutinib-treated CLL. The study, taken as a whole, reports: Clonality showed a rise at ibrutinib response that reversed toward baseline at progression. With treatment, public clonotypes, which were uncommon, either contracted or remained stable.

Profiled with immunoSEQ multiplex PCR; TCRdb holds only in-frame clones, not every one. The table lists approximately 300,000 clones, around four fifths of them singletons. Notes on this clone: Its specificity is unknown.

This specimen consisted of PBMCs, obtained before ibrutinib treatment. The receptor comes from a human donor with chronic lymphocytic leukemia.

The CDR3 protein is CASSEEGTVQETQYF. Here the CDR3 DNA reads TGTGCCAGCAGTGAAGAAGGTACAGTACAAGAGACCCAGTACTTC. This chain connects TRBV2 to TRBJ2-5; D gene ambiguous. Trimming stripped 1 base from V and 2 bases from J, with 11 bases between. The germline V gene has CDR1 SNHLY and CDR2 FYNNEI. The length of the CDR3 is 15 residues.